This T cell receptor (beta chain) was recovered during a study of cytomegalovirus exposure and HLA in healthy donors (dated by TCRdb to the late 2010s). Background for the entire study: In an earlier analysis of about 560 of the donors, under 300 Gb of sequence data and some 100 million unique TCR beta sequences from roughly 180 million T cells were reported. Approximately 300 gigabases of sequencing data and tens of millions of unique TCR sequences made up an early release that covered nearly 650 HLA-typed donors. Of the 350 to 450 genotyped donors, 81% were placed in the genetic ancestry cluster associated with self-reported Caucasian donors. The study was designed to test whether signatures of past pathogen exposure could be identified by cataloging public T cell receptors. The study profiled the T cell repertoires of about 720 subjects by immunosequencing and related them to cytomegalovirus serostatus. Along with the roughly 710-subject first cohort, a separate validation cohort of about 110 different subjects was used. To predict cytomegalovirus infection status, the study brought together high-throughput TCR immunosequencing, statistical association of individual TCRs with disease status, and machine learning. A later analysis re-analyzed previously published TCR beta repertoires from roughly 630 donors and added high-resolution HLA genotyping to study TCR occurrence patterns. In the later analysis, no new phenotypic data were used to find candidate immune exposures; instead, reliance was placed on TCR beta sequences and their occurrence across donors. An earlier analysis of some 500 of the donors applied high-throughput TCR beta sequencing to assess whether each TCR beta V gene segment acted as functional or pseudogenic. Donor age, sex, ethnicity and CMV serostatus were collected together with the repertoire data. A later genetic analysis took genome-wide SNP genotypes for 398 of the 666 donors and used that subset as a discovery cohort. All discovery cohort repertoires had been generated on a single sequencing platform. HLA typing covered class I and class II loci at four-digit resolution. Typing coverage differed by locus: A, B, C, DRB1 and DQB1 were typed in about 620-630 donors, DQA1 in approximately 520, DPA1 in around 580, and DPB1 in 400 to 480. Because of strong linkage in the cohort, roughly five DR-DQ haplotypes were treated as single units for association and clustering. Among around 400 genotyped donors of the cohort, an average of approximately 200,000 unique TCR beta nucleotide sequences was sequenced per donor, of which 15% to 20% were non-productive.

Turning to this clone: Its recognized antigen is unknown. Per-nucleotide qualities are absent, and no much larger clonotype sits a single base away.

Library prep was done by the immunoSEQ multiplex PCR assay. For the multiplex PCR, a mixture combining 60 forward primers for TCR Vbeta segments and 13 reverse primers for TCR Jbeta segments was used. The CDR3 region of rearranged TCR beta genes was amplified from genomic DNA with a multiplex PCR assay. On the Illumina HiSeq System, the amplified TCR beta libraries were sequenced as 87-base-pair reads. The study's processing was this. A later analysis tallied 70 million to 100 million unique TCR beta chains across the 666 repertoires, and 10 million to 11 million of those chains were shared by two or more donors. To remove PCR and sequencing errors, raw reads were error-corrected and collapsed into unique sequences using a nearest-neighbor algorithm that merged closely related sequences. To assign V, D and J gene segments, CDR3 sequences were aligned to IMGT reference sequences. For a sequence to be retained, a match of at least six nucleotides was required to both a V gene segment and a J gene segment. Rearrangements were classified as productive when the CDR3 lacked stop codons and remained in frame with V and J, and all other rearrangements were classified as non-productive. Following IMGT convention, CDR3 was defined as the stretch from the second conserved V-encoded cysteine to the conserved J-encoded phenylalanine. Sequences without an unambiguous match to a single V gene segment were excluded from the earlier analysis of about 600 of the donors. In an earlier analysis of 587 of the donors, V segments were called functional above 56.7% productive rearrangements and were called segregating when the between-donor standard deviation exceeded 5%. To diagnose cytomegalovirus status from the catalog of TCR beta chain sequences, a statistical classification framework was built. V and J gene assignment, in a later analysis, came from comparing TCR nucleotide sequences with IMGT/GENE-DB human TR gene sequences. Using the TCRdist pipeline, a later analysis assigned CDR3 sequences along with most-parsimonious VDJ recombination scenarios. In a later analysis, each TCR beta chain was defined by its CDR3 amino acid sequence together with its V-gene family, and reads without a unique V-gene family were excluded. A later analysis removed 550 to 650 highly shared, low-generation-probability nucleotide sequences to deal with suspected cross-contamination and a sequencing artifact. A later analysis calculated a clonal expansion index for each public chain from normalized within-repertoire ranks of inferred template counts. In a later analysis, generation probabilities were computed with a VDJ recombination model fitted to out-of-frame rearrangements, and the resulting probabilities were checked against IGoR. Hypergeometric tests were used in a later analysis to score TCR-TCR, TCR-HLA and TCR-CMV co-occurrence, with a repertoire-size bias correction applied to the TCR pairs. In a later analysis, false discovery rates were estimated by permuting HLA or CMV assignments 20 times. A later analysis grouped co-occurring TCRs with DBSCAN, adding TCRdist sequence similarity when clustering within HLA-allele-positive subsets. Repertoires with fewer than 30,000 or more than 120,000 public chains, plus five repertoires with anomalous nucleotide sharing, were excluded from co-occurrence clustering. In TCRdb, the immuneACCESS table is reduced to in-frame sequences with V and J assigned. These tables do not hold every clone; where another copy was compared, an unresolved V gene accounts for under half, and the others remain unexplained. V, J and clone size reflect that table, while D and trimming were determined from the DNA. The sample yields some 130,000 clones; roughly 78% were counted once. Around 6.3% of the sample rests with the top ten.

The cohort consisted of 600 to 750 healthy bone marrow donors. All cohort members were sampled while nominally healthy, although unrecorded immune exposures were likely present. The donor tested CMV seropositive and was one of the 289 seropositive cohort members. A peripheral blood sample was provided by each donor, and peripheral blood mononuclear cells were used for TCR beta sequencing. The Qiagen DNeasy Blood Extraction Kit was used to extract genomic DNA from the blood cell samples. General conclusions and limits of the study: The classifier was reported to diagnose cytomegalovirus status with high specificity and sensitivity in both the original and validation cohorts. Specific HLA alleles were associated with 15,000 to 20,000 TCR beta sequences at a false discovery rate of 0.05 in a later analysis. A few of the identified cytomegalovirus-associated TCR beta chains were confirmed in vitro to be specific for cytomegalovirus antigens. Most TCR sequences were seen in very few donors, while some public TCRs were found in many individuals. According to the authors, the approach could potentially be generalized to other disease states and immunological phenotypes. Presence/absence analyses assumed roughly uniform sequencing depth across donors, an assumption that may not hold. Around 16 rarely observed V segments, including chromosome 9 orphons, were excluded from the earlier analysis of some 590 of the donors because counts were too low. HLA typing was unavailable for some donors at each locus, so association tests used only the typed subset. A total of about 150 TCR beta chains were listed by the study as associated with cytomegalovirus. Compared with equally common non-associated chains, HLA-associated TCR beta chains in a later analysis were more clonally expanded and had lower generation probabilities. Linkage disequilibrium might explain the correlated functional status among segregating V segments, but an unknown experimental factor could not be excluded. In a later analysis, most CMV-associated TCR beta chains were found to appear HLA-restricted, with HLA associations seemingly driven largely by CMV exposure. A further reported finding was that TCR beta sequences accurately predicted the HLA-A and HLA-B alleles for most subjects in the first cohort. The 87-base-pair reads could not distinguish some IMGT-functional V segments, including TRBV6-2 and TRBV6-3, so those segments were excluded. In this cohort, only TCR beta chains were sequenced, and detectable features were limited by the absence of alpha or paired-chain data. In an earlier analysis of over 550 of the donors, most TCR beta V segments were observed in productive rearrangements about 87% or about 30% of the time, broadly matching IMGT annotations. When HLA alleles, especially DR and DQ, strongly co-occurred, TCR associations were difficult to assign to individual alleles. According to a later genetic analysis, donors in an Asian-associated ancestry cluster had fewer N-insertions in productive TCRs than the approximately 650-donor mean. A later genetic analysis associated a missense DCLRE1C variant with V-gene and J-gene trimming of TCR beta chains, and an independent cohort replicated the association. The sequencing pipeline was judged likely to have produced a cluster of highly shared sequence variants as a technical artifact. Several of the top co-occurrence clusters appeared to be linked to parvovirus B19, influenza, CMV and Epstein-Barr virus, according to a later analysis. For the cohort, immune exposure information was limited to CMV serostatus. According to a later analysis, TCR association rates differed among HLA loci, with DRB1 alleles showing the most associated TCRs and HLA-C alleles showing the fewest.

The CDR3 has 13 amino acids, counting the end cysteine and phenylalanine. Only the CDR3 part of the read is kept: 39 bases, read in frame from the first base. CDR1 MRHNA and CDR2 SNTAGT were looked up in the germline V gene. V lost 6 bases and J lost 7 bases, and the count of bases not matched to a germline gene is 7. The TCR originated in a middle-aged man in good health and CMV-seropositive. Recombination linked TRBV6-4 to TRBJ2-7; TRBD1 agrees with 9 junctional bases. The sequencing input was PBMCs. The CDR3 here reads CASRASGTGEQYF. The sequenced DNA: TGTGCCAGCAGAGCCAGCGGGACAGGGGAGCAGTACTTC.